This T cell receptor beta chain is drawn from a study of T cell repertoires in cytomegalovirus infection. V was pared by 5 bases and J by 5 bases, with 17 bases between. CDR3 size: 15 residues. Germline V CDR1 and CDR2: MNHEY, SVGAGI. This clonotype was seen only a few times. Its antigen remains unknown. TCRdb reanalysed the reads using MiXCR and keeps one entry per CDR3 protein. This sample has about 110,000 distinct CDR3 sequences, with about 9.4% found just once. General study results and limits: CMV-specific TCR beta clonotypes restricted by HLA-C dominated the ex vivo response.

The gene calls are TRBV6-5 and TRBJ2-3, with D perhaps given as TRBD1 or TRBD2 (5 bases each). The origin of this receptor is a human donor in good health (CMV status not recorded). Some clones in this sample may be carry-over from other donors' samples. The sequenced sample was PBMCs, sequenced either directly or after in vitro stimulation (not recorded which). The CDR3 DNA is TGTGCCAGCAGTATCCGGGACCCTTTCGGAGATACGCAGTATTTT. It translates to CASSIRDPFGDTQYF.